One and the same sample provided the 24 T cell receptor beta chains below, sequenced in a study of control samples from healthy donors and cancer patients. Generated by immunoSEQ multiplex PCR, the TCRdb table keeps only in-frame clones and is missing some. Among 52,000 or so clones listed, roughly 94% were seen once. The sequencing input was blood. The source of these receptors is a man aged 30 to 39 in good health.

This clone has only one observation. This sequence joins TRBV2 and TRBJ2-1; 12 nucleotides align to TRBD1. CDR1 is SNHLY, CDR2 FYNNEI, per germline. V trimming: 7 bases; J trimming: 6 bases; junction bases outside the gene matches: 4. CDR3 length: 14 amino acids. The CDR3 region is CASMGQGARNEQFF. In DNA form, the CDR3 reads TGTGCCAGCATGGGACAGGGGGCGCGCAATGAGCAGTTCTTC.

The chain is built from TRBV6-2 or TRBV6-3 and TRBJ2-5; no firm D call. Germline-derived CDR1 and CDR2 are MNHEY and SVGEGT. V was cut by 2 bases and J by 3 bases, with 7 bases left in between. CDR3 size: 13 residues. The DNA for the CDR3 is TGTGCCAGCAGTTACGGGAAGGAAGAGACCCAGTACTTC. Amino acids: CASSYGKEETQYF.

The rearrangement joins TRBV28 to TRBJ2-1, with a weak D call TRBD1 (5 bases). The CDR3 loop spans 16 amino acids. Trimming cost V 5 bases and J 3 bases, with 17 bases left between them. Germline V gene data show CDR1 as MDHEN and CDR2 as SYDVKM. CDR3 residues: CASSEDLDTNYNEQFF. CDR3 coding DNA: TGTGCCAGCAGTGAGGACCTGGACACCAACTACAATGAGCAGTTCTTC. Based on the CDR3 plus reference TRBV28 and TRBJ2-1, the full variable domain is DVKVTQSSRYLVKRTGEKVFLECVQDMDHENMFWYRQDPGLGLRLIYFSYDVKMKEKGDIPEGYSVSREKKERFSLILESASTNQTSMYLCASSEDLDTNYNEQFFGPGTRLTVL.

The sample holds one count of this clone. The chain uses TRBV2 and TRBJ2-7; D not certain. Trimming pared 6 bases from V and 3 bases from J, leaving 12 bases between. Germline V CDR1 and CDR2: SNHLY, FYNNEI. The CDR3 sequence is 13 residues long. The chain's CDR3 is CASSVDHNYEQYF. The CDR3 DNA sequence: TGTGCCAGCAGCGTTGACCACAACTACGAGCAGTACTTC. Full variable domain (missing parts from reference TRBV2 and TRBJ2-7): EPEVTQTPSHQVTQMGQEVILRCVPISNHLYFYWYRQILGQKVEFLVSFYNNEISEKSEIFDDQFSVERPDGSNFTLKIRSTKLEDSAMYFCASSVDHNYEQYFGPGTRLTVT.

Written as DNA, the CDR3 is TGTGCCAGTAGTATTTCGGGGACCACTGAAGCTTTCTTT. Translating gives CASSISGTTEAFF. The chain carries TRBV19 and TRBJ1-1, with D maybe TRBD1 (5 bases). The germline V and J ends were trimmed by 3 bases and 4 bases, with 9 bases remaining between them. This CDR3 contains 13 residues. Germline CDR1 and CDR2: LNHDA and SQIVND (reference sequence).

The chain recombines TRBV6-1 with TRBJ1-1; 10 nucleotides match TRBD1. J was trimmed by 8 bases and V by 3 bases; bases with no gene match: 6. The CDR3 is 14 amino acids. Germline V gene lookup returns CDR1 MNHNS and CDR2 SASEGT. CDR3 coding DNA: TGTGCCAGCAGTGAGTACCGGGACAGGGGCGAAGCTTTCTTT. Protein sequence: CASSEYRDRGEAFF.

This clone was detected only once. V gene TRBV28 combines with J gene TRBJ1-5; D gene ambiguous. The CDR3 is made up of 12 amino acids. Germline V CDR1 and CDR2: MDHEN, SYDVKM. Trimming shortened V by 5 bases and J by 1 base, and 3 bases separated the two germline ends. CDR3 coding DNA: TGTGCCAGCAGTGAAAGCAATCAGCCCCAGCATTTT. Amino acid sequence: CASSESNQPQHF.

V usage is TRBV5-1 and J usage is TRBJ2-7; D is perhaps TRBD1 (6 bases). Germline loops: CDR1 SGHRS, CDR2 YFSETQ. This CDR3 has 15 amino acids. The V end was cut by 0 bases, the J end by 4 bases, with 14 bases between. Here the CDR3 reads CASSLGSGDYYEQYF. CDR3 in DNA: TGCGCCAGCAGCTTGGGCTCAGGGGATTATTACGAGCAGTACTTC.

The gene calls are TRBV5-6 and TRBJ1-2; no clear D gene. Between the trimmed V and J ends, which lost 1 base and 5 bases, there was a span of 6 bases. The CDR3 covers 12 residues. Germline CDR1 is SGHDT and CDR2 is YYEEEE. The CDR3 region has the DNA TGTGCCAGCAGCTTGAAGTTGTATGGCTACACCTTC. It specifies CASSLKLYGYTF.

V and J are TRBV19 and TRBJ2-7; TRBD1 aligns across 8 bases. Germline V gives CDR1 LNHDA, CDR2 SQIVND (reference sequence). The CDR3 length is 16 residues. V lost 5 bases and J lost 1; bases outside the gene matches: 10. The CDR3 nucleotides read TGTGCCAGTAGTCCCATGCCAGGGACAGGATCCTACGAGCAGTACTTC. Translation: CASSPMPGTGSYEQYF.

This clone was seen only once. The chain has TRBV11-2 and TRBJ1-1; 7 bases are shared with TRBD1. Germline trimming cut 3 bases from V and 4 bases from J; bases unmatched to any gene: 5. CDR3 length: 14 residues. CDR1 SGHAT and CDR2 FQNNGV come from the germline V gene. The CDR3 protein is CASSFDRAGTEAFF. In DNA, the CDR3 is TGTGCCAGCAGCTTTGACAGGGCGGGCACTGAAGCTTTCTTT.

The CDR3 region is CASSAKMNTEAFF. The CDR3 bases are TGTGCCAGCAGCGCGAAGATGAACACTGAAGCTTTCTTT. The chain recombines TRBV5-4 with TRBJ1-1; no clear D. The V end was cut by 4 bases, the J end by 0 bases, with 7 bases between. Germline assignment: CDR1 SGHNT and CDR2 YYREEE (reference sequence). The CDR3 runs 13 residues.

Details on this clone: Compared with germline, one end of the junction differs, possibly owing to a read error. V usage is TRBV4-1 and J usage is TRBJ2-3; 9 nucleotides agree with TRBD2. Germline V gene sequence: CDR1 MGHRA, CDR2 YSYEKL. This CDR3 comprises 13 residues. In DNA, the CDR3 is TGCGCCCGCAGCCGCGGGGGGGGCGATACGCAGTATTTT. Protein: CARSRGGGDTQYF.

V gene TRBV27 combines with J gene TRBJ1-3; a possible D gene is TRBD1 (6 bases). Germline V gene lookup returns CDR1 MNHEY and CDR2 SMNVEV (reference sequence). This CDR3 comprises 15 residues. V was cut by 1 base and J by 6 bases, with 13 bases left in between. The DNA of the CDR3 is TGTGCCAGCAGTTTATATCCAGGGGTCGCAAACACCATATATTTT. Translated: CASSLYPGVANTIYF.

The chain carries TRBV7-3 and TRBJ2-2; D possibly corresponds to TRBD2 (6 bases). The CDR3 length is 13 residues. V gave up 4 bases and J gave up 5 bases, with 8 bases separating them. CDR1 is SGHTA and CDR2 is FQGTGA in the germline V gene. The CDR3 DNA sequence: TGTGCCAGCAGCTGGAGCGGGACCGGGGAGCTGTTTTTT. This translates into CASSWSGTGELFF.

The rearrangement joins TRBV9 to TRBJ2-3; D perhaps matches TRBD1 (6 bases). The V gene's germline CDR1 is SGDLS and CDR2 YYNGEE. There are 15 residues in the CDR3. Trimming stripped 7 bases from V and 2 bases from J, with 17 bases between. The CDR3 reads CASRFRDTSTDTQYF. The DNA for the CDR3 is TGTGCCAGCCGGTTTAGGGACACCTCCACAGATACGCAGTATTTT.

This rearrangement joins TRBV7-3 to TRBJ2-3; 10 bases are a match to TRBD2. Germline V gives CDR1 SGHTA, CDR2 FQGTGA. This CDR3 is 16 amino acids long. V lost 1 base and J lost 4; bases outside the gene matches: 5. In DNA form, the CDR3 reads TGTGCCAGCAGCTTAATGGCTAGCGGGGGTGCAGATACGCAGTATTTT. Translating gives CASSLMASGGADTQYF.

The chain recombines TRBV6-2 or TRBV6-3 with TRBJ1-2; possible D gene TRBD1, 5 bases. Trimming shortened V by 4 bases and J by 0 bases, and 12 bases separated the two germline ends. The CDR3 runs to 15 residues. CDR1 and CDR2 from the germline V gene are MNHEY and SVGEGT. CDR3 in amino acids: CASSSRQITNYGYTF. The CDR3 DNA sequence: TGTGCCAGCAGTTCAAGACAGATAACTAACTATGGCTACACCTTC.

The chain links TRBV15 to TRBJ1-1; TRBD1 might be the D (5 bases). CDR3 length: 16 residues. Trimming removed 0 bases from V and 6 bases from J, with 17 bases in between. Germline lookup yields CDR1 LNHNV and CDR2 YYDKDF (reference sequence). The CDR3 loop is CATSRDARGVSAEAFF. In nucleotides, the CDR3 is TGTGCCACCAGCAGAGATGCGAGGGGTGTGTCAGCTGAAGCTTTCTTT.

The chain joins TRBV5-1 to TRBJ1-4; 10 positions agree with TRBD1. CDR1 is SGHRS and CDR2 is YFSETQ in the germline V gene. The CDR3 consists of 14 residues. J gave up 5 bases and V 5 bases, and 3 bases lay outside the gene matches. This CDR3 reads CASRPGQGNEKLFF. CDR3 DNA: TGCGCCAGCAGACCGGGACAGGGGAATGAAAAACTGTTTTTT.

In this sample, this clone turned up once. The J gene is TRBJ1-3, the V gene TRBV19, with D hard to call. The CDR3 totals 13 residues. Trimming stripped 6 bases from V and 5 bases from J, with 11 bases between. Germline loops: CDR1 LNHDA, CDR2 SQIVND (reference sequence). In nucleotides, the CDR3 is TGTGCCAGTAGCCTGCTTCTGAGAAACACCATATATTTT. Its protein is CASSLLLRNTIYF.

The V call is TRBV19, the J call TRBJ1-6, with D unresolved. V lost 10 bases and J 5 bases, leaving 12 bases between the germline ends. The germline V gene has CDR1 LNHDA and CDR2 SQIVND (reference sequence). The CDR3 has 13 residues. CDR3 sequence (DNA): TGTGCCACCTCCGGGCCTCATAATTCACCCCTCCACTTT. Translated, it gives CATSGPHNSPLHF.

The chain links TRBV9 to TRBJ1-2, with 9 positions matching TRBD1. After removal of 3 bases from V and 3 bases from J, the junction contained 9 bases not matched to a gene. The germline V gene has CDR1 SGDLS and CDR2 YYNGEE. The CDR3 runs 16 residues. The CDR3 coding sequence is TGTGCCAGCAGCGACAACCCGCGACAGGGGGACTATGGCTACACCTTC. Residues: CASSDNPRQGDYGYTF.

A few counts support this clone. The chain links TRBV6-1 to TRBJ1-3, with no clear D. Germline V gives CDR1 MNHNS, CDR2 SASEGT. The length of the CDR3 is 14 residues. The V end was cut by 3 bases, the J end by 3 bases, with 9 bases between. The chain's CDR3 is CASSDGVSGNTIYF. The DNA of the CDR3 is TGTGCCAGCAGTGATGGGGTTAGTGGAAACACCATATATTTT.